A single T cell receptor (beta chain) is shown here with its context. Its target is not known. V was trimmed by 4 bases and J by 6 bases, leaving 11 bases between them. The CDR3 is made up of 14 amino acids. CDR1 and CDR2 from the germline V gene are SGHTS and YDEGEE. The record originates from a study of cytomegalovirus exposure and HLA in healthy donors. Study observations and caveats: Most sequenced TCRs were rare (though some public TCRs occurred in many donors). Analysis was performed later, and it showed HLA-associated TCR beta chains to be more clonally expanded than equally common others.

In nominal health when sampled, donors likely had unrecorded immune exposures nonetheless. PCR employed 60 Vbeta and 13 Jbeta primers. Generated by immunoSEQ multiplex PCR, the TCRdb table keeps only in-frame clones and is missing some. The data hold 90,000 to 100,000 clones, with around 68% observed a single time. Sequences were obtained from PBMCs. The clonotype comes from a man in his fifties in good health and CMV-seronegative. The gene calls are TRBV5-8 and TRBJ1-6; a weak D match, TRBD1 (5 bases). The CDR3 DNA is TGTGCCAGCAGCGGGGACTGGGGTAATTCACCCCTCCACTTT. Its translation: CASSGDWGNSPLHF.